Following are 25 T cell receptor beta chains from one sample sequenced in a study of preoperative IRX-2 immunotherapy in early breast cancer. The treatment was: preoperative locoregional IRX-2 cytokine immunotherapy. Profiling relied on immunoSEQ multiplex PCR, and the TCRdb table lists in-frame clones only, not all of them. This table holds tens of thousands of clones, 89% found once. The input for sequencing was tumor tissue, taken after IRX-2 immunotherapy. The receptors derive from a human donor with breast cancer.

The CDR3 loop is CASSPSGQDYEQYF. CDR3 sequence (DNA): TGTGCCAGCTCACCATCTGGACAGGACTACGAGCAGTACTTC. V gene TRBV18 combines with J gene TRBJ2-7; 7 nucleotides align to TRBD1. In germline, CDR1 is KGHSH, CDR2 LQKENI. The trim removed 2 bases at V and 3 bases at J, leaving 4 bases unmatched. The length of the CDR3 is 14 residues.

The V call is TRBV14, the J call TRBJ1-3, with 7 bases fitting TRBD1. Germline CDR1 SGHDN, CDR2 FVKESK. The V gene end was trimmed by 5 bases and the J gene end by 4 bases; junction bases not matched to a gene: 8. The CDR3 is 15 amino acids. CDR3 sequence: CASSYPGQLGNTIYF. Written as DNA, the CDR3 is TGTGCCAGCAGCTACCCGGGACAGTTGGGAAACACCATATATTTT.

This clone has only one observation. V is TRBV18 and J is TRBJ2-5, with TRBD1 matching over 7 bases. The length of the CDR3 is 16 residues. Germline trimming cut 0 bases from V and 2 bases from J; bases unmatched to any gene: 6. From germline, CDR1 is KGHSH and CDR2 LQKENI. The CDR3 region is CASSPPKQGLQETQYF. In DNA, the CDR3 is TGTGCCAGCTCACCACCGAAACAGGGGTTACAAGAGACCCAGTACTTC.

The chain joins TRBV11-3 to TRBJ2-7, with D perhaps matching TRBD1 or TRBD2 (5 bases each). Germline assignment: CDR1 SGHNT and CDR2 YENEEA. The CDR3 runs to 15 residues. V was shortened by 4 bases and J by 3 bases, with 16 bases between the two germline ends. The CDR3 DNA reads TGTGCCAGCAGCTCTCCCGGGACGGAGTACTACGAGCAGTACTTC. Its protein is CASSSPGTEYYEQYF.

The V gene is TRBV19, the J gene TRBJ2-5, with TRBD1 identical over 7 bases. The CDR3 has 14 residues. Losses at the gene ends were 3 bases for V and 5 bases for J; bases not matched to a gene: 6. The germline V gene has CDR1 LNHDA and CDR2 SQIVND (reference sequence). CDR3 protein: CASSIQGGGETQYF. Here the CDR3 DNA reads TGTGCCAGTAGTATTCAAGGGGGCGGGGAGACCCAGTACTTC.

V and J are TRBV25-1 and TRBJ1-2; D possibly corresponds to TRBD1 (6 bases). V lost 4 bases to trimming and J lost 5 bases, with 11 bases between them. The CDR3 loop spans 13 amino acids. CDR1 MGHDK and CDR2 SYGVNS come from the germline V gene. The CDR3 protein is CASSVLGGYGYTF. The CDR3 nucleotides are TGTGCCAGCAGTGTGTTAGGGGGTTATGGCTACACCTTC.

This chain uses TRBV11-3 with TRBJ2-5; TRBD1 matches 7 bases. V dropped 2 bases and J dropped 4; count of bases not matched to a gene: 10. Germline CDR1 is SGHNT and CDR2 is YENEEA. The CDR3 spans 16 residues. The CDR3 loop is CASSLPDLTGLETQYF. The CDR3 DNA reads as TGTGCCAGCAGCTTACCCGATTTGACAGGGTTAGAGACCCAGTACTTC.

The V and J genes are TRBV6-8 and TRBJ2-2, with D perhaps assigned TRBD1 or TRBD2 (5 bases each). The CDR3 loop spans 14 amino acids. Trimming stripped 9 bases from V and 2 bases from J, with 13 bases between. Germline V CDR1 and CDR2: MNHGY, SAAAGT. The CDR3 protein is CASRGDVNTGELFF. For the CDR3, the DNA is TGTGCCAGTCGAGGGGACGTTAACACCGGGGAGCTGTTTTTT.

The genes are TRBV7-7 and TRBJ2-5; 8 nucleotides line up with TRBD2. V shed 4 bases and J 5 bases; nucleotides not matched to a gene: 12. CDR1 is SSHAT and CDR2 is FNYEAQ in the germline V gene (reference sequence). CDR3 length equals 16 residues. DNA of the CDR3: TGTGCCAGCAGCTCTTACCGGACCCGGGAGGGGGAGACCCAGTACTTC. It specifies CASSSYRTREGETQYF.

V is TRBV12-5 and J is TRBJ1-3; 8 bases align to TRBD1. CDR1 and CDR2 (germline): LGHNT, FRNRAP. V was clipped by 4 bases and J by 0 bases; unmatched bases: 2. The CDR3 totals 15 residues. The CDR3: CASGWTGSSGNTIYF. The CDR3 DNA is TGTGCTAGTGGTTGGACAGGGAGCTCTGGAAACACCATATATTTT.

The rearrangement joins TRBV28 to TRBJ1-4, with a tentative D call TRBD1 (5 bases). Per germline, CDR1 MDHEN and CDR2 SYDVKM. Trimming took off 6 bases at V and 4 bases at J, with 15 bases between the two ends. The CDR3 has 15 residues. The CDR3 loop is CASSLPGSLNEKLFF. In DNA form, the CDR3 reads TGTGCCAGCAGCTTACCAGGGTCCCTTAATGAAAAACTGTTTTTT.

This chain uses TRBV28 with TRBJ1-2, with D perhaps TRBD1 (5 bases). From germline, CDR1 is MDHEN and CDR2 SYDVKM. The CDR3 consists of 14 residues. V was cut by 3 bases and J by 0 bases, with 8 bases left in between. The CDR3 coding sequence is TGTGCCAGCAGTTTGGGGGGGGCTAACTATGGCTACACCTTC. This sequence encodes CASSLGGANYGYTF.

This chain links TRBV18 with TRBJ2-2; 7 bases match TRBD1. Per germline, CDR1 KGHSH and CDR2 LQKENI. The J segment lost 3 bases and the V segment lost 2 bases, leaving 6 bases of the junction unmatched. The CDR3 runs 16 residues. The CDR3 region is CASSPWTGIDTGELFF. DNA for the CDR3: TGTGCCAGCTCACCATGGACAGGAATAGACACCGGGGAGCTGTTTTTT.

The CDR3 nucleotides are TGTGCCAGCACCGCGTGGGAGCCAGGCTACAATGAGCAGTTCTTC. Amino acid sequence: CASTAWEPGYNEQFF. The chain employs TRBV6-8 and TRBJ2-1, with D possibly TRBD2 on 5 matching bases. Germline CDR1 reads MNHGY; CDR2 reads SAAAGT. This CDR3 is built from 15 residues. V was clipped by 7 bases and J by 3 bases, with 16 bases between them.

This sequence joins TRBV7-4 and TRBJ2-6; possibly TRBD1 for D (7 bases). Germline V CDR1 and CDR2: SGHVT, SQSDAQ. CDR3 length: 18 residues. Between the trimmed V and J ends, which lost 3 bases and 1 base, there was a span of 16 bases. The DNA of the CDR3 is TGTGCCAGCAGCTTTGGAATGACAGGGACTTCTGGGGCCAACGTCCTGACTTTC. Translated, it gives CASSFGMTGTSGANVLTF.

The rearrangement joins TRBV10-3 to TRBJ2-7, with TRBD1 matching over 8 bases. With V trimmed by 2 bases and J by 2 bases, 8 bases remained unmatched. There are 16 residues in the CDR3. Germline values: CDR1 ENHRY, CDR2 SYGVKD. The CDR3 sequence: CAISEPGTGSTYEQYF. The CDR3 DNA sequence: TGTGCCATCAGTGAGCCGGGGACAGGAAGCACCTACGAGCAGTACTTC.

This clone was picked up a small number of times. The chain uses TRBV11-3 and TRBJ2-1; 13 nucleotides line up with TRBD2. Germline CDR1 is SGHNT and CDR2 is YENEEA. The ends lost 4 bases at V and 7 bases at J; junction bases unmatched: 7. CDR3 length: 16 amino acids. The CDR3 is CASSSRLAGGVNEQFF. CDR3 DNA sequence: TGTGCCAGCAGCTCCCGACTAGCGGGAGGTGTGAATGAGCAGTTCTTC. Filled out from reference TRBV11-3 and TRBJ2-1, the complete variable domain reads EAGVVQSPRYKIIEKKQPVAFWCNPISGHNTLYWYLQNLGQGPELLIRYENEEAVDDSQLPKDRFSAERLKGVDSTLKIQPAELGDSAVYLCASSSRLAGGVNEQFFGPGTRLTVL.

The V gene is TRBV5-1, the J gene TRBJ2-5; D possibly matches TRBD1 or TRBD2 (6 bases each). CDR3 length equals 16 residues. Germline V gene sequence: CDR1 SGHRS, CDR2 YFSETQ. Trimming took 4 bases from V and 0 from J, leaving 16 bases between them. CDR3 sequence (DNA): TGCGCCAGCAGCCGACTAGGGGACATGTACCAAGAGACCCAGTACTTC. Translated: CASSRLGDMYQETQYF.

The rearrangement links TRBV16 to TRBJ1-1, with D hard to call. Germline V gene data show CDR1 as KGHSY and CDR2 as FQNENV. There are 14 residues in the CDR3. V lost 0 bases, J lost 1 base, and 6 bases lay in between. The CDR3, as DNA: TGTGCCAGCAGCCAATCAATAGGGAACACTGAAGCTTTCTTT. Translating it yields CASSQSIGNTEAFF.

The chain joins TRBV11-3 to TRBJ2-7; TRBD2 aligns across 10 bases. V dropped 3 bases and J dropped 4; count of bases not matched to a gene: 9. The CDR3 spans 16 residues. Germline V gives CDR1 SGHNT, CDR2 YENEEA. CDR3 DNA: TGTGCCAGCAGCTTCTCAGTGGGGACTAGCGTATACGAGCAGTACTTC. This gives the protein CASSFSVGTSVYEQYF.

The chain uses TRBV1 and TRBJ1-1. TRBV1 is flagged as a pseudogene. This CDR3 has 18 amino acids. CDR3 amino acids: CASSQAKGGGTRDTEAFF. The CDR3 DNA sequence: TGCGCCAGCAGCCAAGCAAAAGGGGGGGGAACGAGGGACACTGAAGCTTTCTTT.

The chain carries TRBV6-8 and TRBJ1-1, with D perhaps matching TRBD1 (5 bases). Trimming cost V 0 bases and J 0 bases, with 11 bases left between them. Germline-derived CDR1 and CDR2 are MNHGY and SAAAGT. The CDR3 is 16 residues long. The CDR3 DNA reads TGTGCCAGCAGTTACTCGATGGGGGACGTGAACACTGAAGCTTTCTTT. It encodes CASSYSMGDVNTEAFF.

This chain links TRBV29-1 with TRBJ1-4; TRBD1 matches 8 bases. V was clipped by 7 bases and J by 7 bases; unmatched bases: 5. The CDR3 contains 12 residues. Per germline, CDR1 SQVTM and CDR2 ANQGSEA. The CDR3 coding sequence is TGCAGCGCAGGGGGCGAGATTGAAAAACTGTTTTTT. Encoded protein: CSAGGEIEKLFF.

The rearrangement links TRBV6-8 to TRBJ1-3; 9 nucleotides match TRBD1. The germline V gene encodes CDR1 MNHGY and CDR2 SAAAGT. The trim removed 6 bases at V and 5 bases at J, leaving 11 bases unmatched. This CDR3 is built from 16 residues. The CDR3 bases are TGTGCCAGCAGACCCGTAACAGGGGGCGGCCGAAACACCATATATTTT. The encoded protein is CASRPVTGGGRNTIYF.

V gene TRBV10-3 combines with J gene TRBJ1-2, with 7 bases lining up with TRBD1. With V trimmed by 2 bases and J by 8 bases, 8 bases remained unmatched. There are 14 residues in the CDR3. Germline V CDR1 and CDR2: ENHRY, SYGVKD. CDR3 in amino acids: CAISEAGGIGGYTF. DNA of the CDR3: TGTGCCATCAGTGAGGCAGGGGGGATCGGGGGCTACACCTTC.